This TCR beta chain was identified during a study of early T cells in non-severe SARS-CoV-2 infection. Whole-study context: Sequenced material consisted of bulk RNA (from unsorted whole blood), and chains were unpaired.

This clonotype occurred many times. Its antigen is currently unknown. General study points: The VDJdb matching leaned toward anti-spike CD8 responses and overlooked private and CD4 specificities.

The germline gives CDR1 DFQATT, CDR2 SNEGSKA (reference sequence). The V end was cut by 5 bases, the J end by 2 bases, with 12 bases between. The CDR3 covers 13 residues. Unique molecular identifiers were added to individual cDNA molecules. MiXCR, applied by TCRdb to the 5' RACE reads, yields one record per CDR3 protein. The table records about 76,000 distinct CDR3 sequences, about 11% of them present only once. The sequenced sample was whole blood. This receptor was identified in an adult who was a healthcare worker with PCR-confirmed SARS-CoV-2 infection or an uninfected control (not recorded which). V usage is TRBV20-1 and J usage is TRBJ1-2; no reliable D call. The CDR3 DNA sequence: TGCAGTGCTGTCCCGGGTCAAAACTATGGCTACACCTTC. Its translation is CSAVPGQNYGYTF.